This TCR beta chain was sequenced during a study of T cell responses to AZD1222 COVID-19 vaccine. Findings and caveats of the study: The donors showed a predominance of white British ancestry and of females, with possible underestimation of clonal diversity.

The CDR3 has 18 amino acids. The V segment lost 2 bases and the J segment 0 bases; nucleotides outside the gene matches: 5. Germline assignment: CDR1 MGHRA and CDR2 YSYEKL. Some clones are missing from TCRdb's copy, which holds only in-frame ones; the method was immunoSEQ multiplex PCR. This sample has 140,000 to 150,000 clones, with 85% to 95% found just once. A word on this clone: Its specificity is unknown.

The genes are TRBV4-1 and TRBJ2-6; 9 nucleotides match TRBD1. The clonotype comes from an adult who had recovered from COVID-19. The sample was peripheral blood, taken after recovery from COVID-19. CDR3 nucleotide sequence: TGCGCCAGCAGCCAACAAGGGACAGGGAGCTCTGGGGCCAACGTCCTGACTTTC. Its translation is CASSQQGTGSSGANVLTF.